This TCR beta chain came from a study of monozygotic twins with cystic fibrosis. Study-level background: Around 3 micrograms of fragmented DNA underwent about 16 PCR cycles for library preparation.

The CDR3 covers 14 residues. CDR1 MNHEY and CDR2 SVGAGI come from the germline V gene. Trimming took off 0 bases at V and 6 bases at J, with 11 bases between the two ends. General study points: Median Simpson clonality of 0.0095 suggested naive T cells predominated. In 13 of 16 pairs, V gene usage was closest to the co-twin's.

Concerning this clone: Antigen: not known.

The data were produced by immunoSEQ multiplex PCR, yet TCRdb's version contains in-frame clones alone and is incomplete. Altogether around 33,000 clones are present, 75% to 90% being singletons, with the ten largest covering under 2%. The sequence came from a girl aged 2 to 10 with cystic fibrosis. V usage is TRBV6-5 and J usage is TRBJ1-1; D gene ambiguous. The sequenced sample was blood. DNA of the CDR3: TGTGCCAGCAGTTACTCGAACCGCGGATCTGAAGCTTTCTTT. Encoded protein: CASSYSNRGSEAFF.